The 10 T cell receptor beta chains below come from one sample, sequenced in a study of vaccination and CD4 T cells after COVID-19. TCRdb re-called the PCR reads through MiXCR, storing one row per CDR3 protein. Among some 26,000 distinct CDR3 sequences, 45% to 60% were seen once, and the ten largest hold around 6%. Noted time point: late sampling 161 to 241 days after vaccination in three convalescent patients. The input for sequencing was CD4+ T cells from blood, taken about 7 months after SARS-CoV-2 vaccination. The source is a human donor who had recovered from COVID-19.

J is TRBJ2-5 and V is TRBV6-5; D is uncertain. V was clipped by 2 bases and J by 0 bases, with 10 bases between them. Germline V gives CDR1 MNHEY, CDR2 SVGAGI. The CDR3 runs to 15 residues. The CDR3 spells CASSYVSLNQETQYF. CDR3 nucleotide sequence: TGTGCCAGCAGTTACGTATCACTGAACCAAGAGACCCAGTACTTC.

The V call is TRBV20-1, the J call TRBJ1-5, with no clear D. Trimming left V 1 base short and J 8 bases short, with 12 bases between. The CDR3 has 13 residues. The germline CDR1 and CDR2 sequences are DFQATT and SNEGSKA (reference sequence). The CDR3 coding sequence is TGCAGTGCTAGAGCATACCCGTGGAAGCCCCAGCATTTT. It encodes CSARAYPWKPQHF.

The chain employs TRBV27 and TRBJ2-1; TRBD2 matches at 7 bases. Per germline, CDR1 MNHEY and CDR2 SMNVEV (reference sequence). With V trimmed by 5 bases and J by 4 bases, 5 bases remained unmatched. There are 14 residues in the CDR3. The CDR3, as DNA: TGTGCCAGCAGTCTAGCGGAAAGGTACAATGAGCAGTTCTTC. Translation gives CASSLAERYNEQFF.

The rearrangement joins TRBV20-1 to TRBJ2-7, with D perhaps given as TRBD1 or TRBD2 (5 bases each). Germline CDR1 is DFQATT and CDR2 is SNEGSKA (reference sequence). This CDR3 has 15 amino acids. The V and J ends lost 6 bases and 0 bases respectively, with 18 bases between them. The CDR3 DNA sequence: TGCAGTGCCCGAGGGGCACCCCCAAGCTCCTACGAGCAGTACTTC. It translates to CSARGAPPSSYEQYF.

The rearrangement uses TRBV28 and TRBJ2-7, with D maybe TRBD1 (6 bases). The CDR3 length is 15 residues. Germline values: CDR1 MDHEN, CDR2 SYDVKM. Trimming removed 2 bases from V and 0 bases from J, with 11 bases in between. The CDR3 here is CASSLEQGNSYEQYF. The CDR3 coding sequence is TGTGCCAGCAGTTTAGAGCAGGGGAACTCCTACGAGCAGTACTTC.

The V and J genes are TRBV6-4 and TRBJ2-3; 7 nucleotides match TRBD1. Germline loops: CDR1 MRHNA, CDR2 SNTAGT. The CDR3 extends over 15 amino acids. V lost 0 bases to trimming and J lost 0 bases; unmatched junction nucleotides: 0. As DNA, the CDR3 is TGTGCCAGCAGTGACTCGACAGGGAGCACAGATACGCAGTATTTT. It encodes CASSDSTGSTDTQYF.

The chain links TRBV15 to TRBJ2-1, with D perhaps TRBD2 (6 bases). The CDR3 has 12 residues. Deletions cut 5 bases from V and 8 bases from J, with 10 bases between. Germline CDR1 reads LNHNV; CDR2 reads YYDKDF (reference sequence). The CDR3 sequence is CATSWRADEQFF. In DNA, the CDR3 is TGTGCCACCAGCTGGAGGGCCGATGAGCAGTTCTTC.

The chain is built from TRBV20-1 and TRBJ2-1; 10 bases are a match to TRBD1. V was clipped by 4 bases and J by 2 bases; unmatched bases: 5. Germline CDR1 and CDR2: DFQATT and SNEGSKA (reference sequence). This CDR3 spans 15 amino acids. The CDR3 here is CSAKTGTGAYNEQFF. In DNA form, the CDR3 reads TGCAGTGCTAAAACCGGGACAGGGGCCTACAATGAGCAGTTCTTC.

Written as DNA, the CDR3 is TGTGCCAGCAGCTTGTGGGGGGAGCTGTTTTTT. Its translation is CASSLWGELFF. The J gene is TRBJ2-2, the V gene TRBV7-6, with unresolved D. The ends were cut back, 3 bases at V and 8 bases at J, with 4 bases in the middle. The CDR3 loop spans 11 amino acids. The V gene's germline CDR1 is SGHVS and CDR2 FNYEAQ.

The V and J genes are TRBV28 and TRBJ1-5; TRBD1 matches at 8 bases. Germline CDR1 and CDR2: MDHEN and SYDVKM. V shed 7 bases and J 7 bases; nucleotides not matched to a gene: 9. This CDR3 comprises 14 residues. CDR3 DNA: TGTGCCAGCACTCCTGCTTACAGGGGGCAGCCCCAGCATTTT. Translated: CASTPAYRGQPQHF.